This TCR beta chain appears in the sequencing data of a study of blood T cell repertoires in COVID-19. Overall study context: Samples representing acute and convalescent COVID-19 were sourced from the United States, Italy and Spain. PBMCs, B-cell-depleted T cells, or T cells were the source of the cDNA or gDNA that made up the material.

Per the original data handling: Counts of nucleated cells, estimated from reference gene primer amplification, were obtained. Some clones are missing from TCRdb's copy, which holds only in-frame ones; the method was immunoSEQ multiplex PCR. V and J calls plus clone size are reproduced from that table; the DNA served to infer D and trimming. The table includes roughly 42,000 clones, 70% to 90% detected once. Sequences were obtained from peripheral blood. The receptor's source is a man in his sixties with acute or convalescent COVID-19.

The DNA of the CDR3 is TGTGCCAGCAGCCAAGTTTCGCGAGTAACTGAAGCTTTCTTT. Its translation: CASSQVSRVTEAFF. V usage is TRBV14 and J usage is TRBJ1-1, with D unclear. The V gene's germline CDR1 is SGHDN and CDR2 FVKESK. The V end was cut by 1 base, the J end by 5 bases, with 11 bases between. The length of the CDR3 is 14 residues. Filled out from reference TRBV14 and TRBJ1-1, the complete variable domain reads EAGVTQFPSHSVIEKGQTVTLRCDPISGHDNLYWYRRVMGKEIKFLLHFVKESKQDESGMPNNRFLAERTGGTYSTLKVQPAELEDSGVYFCASSQVSRVTEAFFGQGTRLTVV.